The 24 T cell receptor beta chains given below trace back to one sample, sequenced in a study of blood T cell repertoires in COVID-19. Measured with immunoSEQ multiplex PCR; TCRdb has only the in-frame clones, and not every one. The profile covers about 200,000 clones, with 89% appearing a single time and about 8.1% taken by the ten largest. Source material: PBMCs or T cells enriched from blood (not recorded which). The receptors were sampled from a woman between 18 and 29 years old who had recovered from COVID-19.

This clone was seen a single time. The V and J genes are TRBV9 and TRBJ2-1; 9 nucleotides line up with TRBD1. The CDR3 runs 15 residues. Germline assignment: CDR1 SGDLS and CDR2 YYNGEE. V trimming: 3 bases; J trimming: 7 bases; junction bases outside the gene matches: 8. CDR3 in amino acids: CASSDPGTGLNEQFF. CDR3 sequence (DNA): TGTGCCAGCAGCGACCCCGGGACAGGGCTAAATGAGCAGTTCTTC.

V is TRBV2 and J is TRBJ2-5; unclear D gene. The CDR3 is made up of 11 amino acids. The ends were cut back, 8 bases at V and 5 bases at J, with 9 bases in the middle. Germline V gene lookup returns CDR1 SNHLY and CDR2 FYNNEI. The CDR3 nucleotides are TGTGCCAGCCTTGCCCAGGAGACCCAGTACTTC. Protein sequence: CASLAQETQYF.

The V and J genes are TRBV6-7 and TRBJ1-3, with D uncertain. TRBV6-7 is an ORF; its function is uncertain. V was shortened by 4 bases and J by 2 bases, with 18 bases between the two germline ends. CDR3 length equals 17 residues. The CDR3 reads CASSLLVATRPGNTIYF. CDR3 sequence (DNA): TGTGCCAGCAGTTTACTCGTGGCGACGAGGCCTGGAAACACCATATATTTT.

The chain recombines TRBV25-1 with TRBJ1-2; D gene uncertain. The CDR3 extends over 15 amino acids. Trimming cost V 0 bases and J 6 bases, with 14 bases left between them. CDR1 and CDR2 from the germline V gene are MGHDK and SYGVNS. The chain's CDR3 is CASSEYRHGPHGYTF. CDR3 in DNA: TGTGCCAGCAGTGAATATAGACACGGCCCACATGGCTACACCTTC.

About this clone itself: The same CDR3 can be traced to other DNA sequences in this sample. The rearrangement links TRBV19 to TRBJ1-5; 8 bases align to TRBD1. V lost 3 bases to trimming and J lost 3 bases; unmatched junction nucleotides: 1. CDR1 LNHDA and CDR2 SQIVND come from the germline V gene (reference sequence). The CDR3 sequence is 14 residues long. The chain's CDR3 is CASSIQGANQPQHF. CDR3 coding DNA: TGTGCCAGTAGTATCCAGGGGGCCAATCAGCCCCAGCATTTT.

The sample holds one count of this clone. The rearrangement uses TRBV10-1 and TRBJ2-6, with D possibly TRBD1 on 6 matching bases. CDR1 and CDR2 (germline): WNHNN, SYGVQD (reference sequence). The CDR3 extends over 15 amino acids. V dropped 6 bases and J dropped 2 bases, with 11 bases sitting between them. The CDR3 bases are TGCGCCAGCAGCCCCAGGGGCGCTGGGGCCAACGTCCTGACTTTC. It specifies CASSPRGAGANVLTF.

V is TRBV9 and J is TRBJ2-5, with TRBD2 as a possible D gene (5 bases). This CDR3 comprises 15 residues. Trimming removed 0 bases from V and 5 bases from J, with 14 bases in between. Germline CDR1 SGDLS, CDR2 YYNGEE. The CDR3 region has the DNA TGTGCCAGCAGCGTAGGTATAGGGCGCGGGGAGACCCAGTACTTC. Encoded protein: CASSVGIGRGETQYF.

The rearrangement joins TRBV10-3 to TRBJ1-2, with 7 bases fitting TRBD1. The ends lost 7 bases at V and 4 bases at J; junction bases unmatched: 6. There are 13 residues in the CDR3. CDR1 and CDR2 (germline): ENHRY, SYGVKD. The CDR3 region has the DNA TGTGCCATCACCCCAGGGGGTGGCTATGGCTACACCTTC. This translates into CAITPGGGYGYTF.

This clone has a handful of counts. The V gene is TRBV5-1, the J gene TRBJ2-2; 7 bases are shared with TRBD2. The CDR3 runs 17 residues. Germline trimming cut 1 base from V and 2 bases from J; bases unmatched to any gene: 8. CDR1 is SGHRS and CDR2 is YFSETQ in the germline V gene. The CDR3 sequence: CASSLFPAGTNTGELFF. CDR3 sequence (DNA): TGCGCCAGCAGCTTGTTTCCAGCGGGGACCAACACCGGGGAGCTGTTTTTT.

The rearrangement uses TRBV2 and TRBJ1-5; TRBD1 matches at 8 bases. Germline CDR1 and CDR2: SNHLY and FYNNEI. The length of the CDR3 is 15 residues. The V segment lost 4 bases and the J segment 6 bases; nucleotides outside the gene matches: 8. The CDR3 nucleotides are TGTGCCAGCAGTGCGGACAGGGATAGGAGTCAGCCCCAGCATTTT. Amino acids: CASSADRDRSQPQHF.

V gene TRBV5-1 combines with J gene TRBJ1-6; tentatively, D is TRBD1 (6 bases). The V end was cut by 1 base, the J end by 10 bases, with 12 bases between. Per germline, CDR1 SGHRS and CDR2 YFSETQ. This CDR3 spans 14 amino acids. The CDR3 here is CASSLRGGGSPLHF. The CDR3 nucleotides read TGCGCCAGCAGCTTGAGGGGTGGGGGCTCACCCCTCCACTTT.

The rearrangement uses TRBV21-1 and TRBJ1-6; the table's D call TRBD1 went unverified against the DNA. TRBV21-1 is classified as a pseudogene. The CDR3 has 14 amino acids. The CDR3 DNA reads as TGTGCCAGCAGCTCCCGGGACAGGGAATCACCCCTCCACTTT. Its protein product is CASSSRDRESPLHF.

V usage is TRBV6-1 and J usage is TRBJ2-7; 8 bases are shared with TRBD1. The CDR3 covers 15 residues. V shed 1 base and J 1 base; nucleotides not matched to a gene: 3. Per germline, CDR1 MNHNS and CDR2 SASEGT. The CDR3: CASSEEGTGSYEQYF. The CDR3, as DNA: TGTGCCAGCAGTGAAGAGGGGACAGGTTCCTACGAGCAGTACTTC.

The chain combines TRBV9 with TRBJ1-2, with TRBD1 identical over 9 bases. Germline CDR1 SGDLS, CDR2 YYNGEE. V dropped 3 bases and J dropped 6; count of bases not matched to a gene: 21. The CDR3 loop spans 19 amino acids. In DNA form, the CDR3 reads TGTGCCAGCAGCGCCAGTGGCAAGGGGACAGGGACTTTGAGGGATGGCTACACCTTC. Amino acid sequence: CASSASGKGTGTLRDGYTF.

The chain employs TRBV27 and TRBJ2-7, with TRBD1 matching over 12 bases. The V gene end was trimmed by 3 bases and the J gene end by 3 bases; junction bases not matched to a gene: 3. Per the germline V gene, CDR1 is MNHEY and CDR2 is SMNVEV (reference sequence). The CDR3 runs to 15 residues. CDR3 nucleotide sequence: TGTGCCAGCAGTTTGGGACAGGGGGCCCTCTACGAGCAGTACTTC. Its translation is CASSLGQGALYEQYF.

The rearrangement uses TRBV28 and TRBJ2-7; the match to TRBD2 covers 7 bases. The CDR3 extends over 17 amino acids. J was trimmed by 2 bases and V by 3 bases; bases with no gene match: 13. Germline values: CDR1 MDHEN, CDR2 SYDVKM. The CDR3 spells CASSLNLRGGLPYEQYF. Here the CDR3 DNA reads TGTGCCAGCAGTTTGAATCTTAGGGGAGGGTTACCCTACGAGCAGTACTTC.

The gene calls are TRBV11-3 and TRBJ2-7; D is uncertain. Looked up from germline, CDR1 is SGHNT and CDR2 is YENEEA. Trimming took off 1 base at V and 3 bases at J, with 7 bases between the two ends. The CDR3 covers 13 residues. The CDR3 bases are TGTGCCAGCAGCTTAGGACCTAGCTACGAGCAGTACTTC. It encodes CASSLGPSYEQYF.

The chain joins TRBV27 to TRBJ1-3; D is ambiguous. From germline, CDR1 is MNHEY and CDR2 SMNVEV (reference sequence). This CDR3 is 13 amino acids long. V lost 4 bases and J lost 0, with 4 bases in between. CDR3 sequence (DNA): TGTGCCAGCAGTTCAAACTCTGGAAACACCATATATTTT. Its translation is CASSSNSGNTIYF.

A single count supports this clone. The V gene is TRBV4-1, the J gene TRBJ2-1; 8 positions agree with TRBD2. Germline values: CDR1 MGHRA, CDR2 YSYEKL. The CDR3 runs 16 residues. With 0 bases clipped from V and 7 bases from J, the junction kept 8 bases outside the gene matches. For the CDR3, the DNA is TGCGCCAGCAGCCAAGATTACCAGCGGGGGCAAAATGAGCAGTTCTTC. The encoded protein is CASSQDYQRGQNEQFF.

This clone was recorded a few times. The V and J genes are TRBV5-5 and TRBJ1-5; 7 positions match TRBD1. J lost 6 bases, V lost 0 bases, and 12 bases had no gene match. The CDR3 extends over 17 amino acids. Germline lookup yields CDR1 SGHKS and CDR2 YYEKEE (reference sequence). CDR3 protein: CASSLEHRTGGTQPQHF. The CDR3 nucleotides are TGTGCCAGCAGCTTGGAACATAGGACAGGAGGGACTCAGCCCCAGCATTTT.

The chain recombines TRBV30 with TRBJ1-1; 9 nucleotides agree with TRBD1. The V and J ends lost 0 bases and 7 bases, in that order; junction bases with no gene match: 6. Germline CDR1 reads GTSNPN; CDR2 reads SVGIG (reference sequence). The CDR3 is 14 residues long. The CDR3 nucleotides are TGTGCCTGGAGTGTACGGACAGGGGCTAATGAAGCTTTCTTT. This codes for CAWSVRTGANEAFF. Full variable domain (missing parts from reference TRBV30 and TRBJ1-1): SQTIHQWPATLVQPVGSPLSLECTVEGTSNPNLYWYRQAAGRGLQLLFYSVGIGQISSEVPQNLSASRPQDRQFILSSKKLLLSDSGFYLCAWSVRTGANEAFFGQGTRLTVV.

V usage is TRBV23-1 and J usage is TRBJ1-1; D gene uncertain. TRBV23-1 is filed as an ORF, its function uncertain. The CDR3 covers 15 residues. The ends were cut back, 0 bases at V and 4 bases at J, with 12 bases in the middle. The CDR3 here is CASSQSPGRGTEAFF. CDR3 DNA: TGCGCCAGCAGTCAATCTCCTGGGAGAGGCACTGAAGCTTTCTTT.

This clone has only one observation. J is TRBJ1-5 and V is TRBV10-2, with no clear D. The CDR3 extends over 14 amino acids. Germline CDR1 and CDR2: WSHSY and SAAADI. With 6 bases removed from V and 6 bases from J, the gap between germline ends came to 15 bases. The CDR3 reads CASSVSLGGQPQHF. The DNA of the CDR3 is TGCGCCAGCAGCGTCTCCCTGGGAGGTCAGCCCCAGCATTTT.

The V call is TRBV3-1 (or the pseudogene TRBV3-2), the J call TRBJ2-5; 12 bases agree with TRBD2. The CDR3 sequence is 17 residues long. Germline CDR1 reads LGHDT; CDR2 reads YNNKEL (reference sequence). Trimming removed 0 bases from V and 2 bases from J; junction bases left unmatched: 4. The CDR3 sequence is CASSQDRLAGGQETQYF. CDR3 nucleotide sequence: TGTGCCAGCAGCCAAGATCGTCTAGCGGGGGGGCAAGAGACCCAGTACTTC.